A selection of T cell receptor beta chains follows, all from one sample in a study of cytomegalovirus exposure and HLA in healthy donors. Using immunoSEQ multiplex PCR, the repertoire was profiled, and TCRdb retains in-frame clones only, with some absent. The sample lists about 160,000 clones; around 76% were seen once. Input material: PBMCs. These TCRs come from a man aged 40-50 years in good health and CMV-seronegative. Each CDR3 is given without its conserved first and last residue. Fields, in order: V gene, CDR3 length, J gene, CDR3 protein.

TRBV11-2	11	TRBJ1-5	ASSLHRDQPQH
TRBV5-4	14	.	ASSRPIAGGGYEQY
TRBV5-1	14	TRBJ2-5	ASSSPGQGLQETQY
TRBV19	15	TRBJ2-2	ASTLLLAGWSTGELF
TRBV9	12	TRBJ2-1	ASSDSGRYNEQF
TRBV5-4	11	TRBJ2-1	ASSRGAEDEQF
TRBV5-1	13	TRBJ2-1	ASSLASGYYNEQF
TRBV5-1	14	TRBJ2-1	ASSLLGGGLYNEQF
TRBV7-9	14	TRBJ2-7	SSSPNGLAGGYEQY
TRBV27	11	TRBJ2-3	ASSLAGADTQY
TRBV9	15	TRBJ2-2	ASSPPAGQGNTGELF
TRBV18	12	TRBJ2-3	ASTPTDNTDTQY
TRBV5-5	12	TRBJ2-2	ASSKGGNTGELF
TRBV30	14	TRBJ1-2	AWSVLRDRLRYGYT
TRBV28	13	TRBJ2-7	ASSFYSGTTYEQY
TRBV29-1	12	TRBJ1-1	SVEADRGTTEAF
TRBV14	11	TRBJ1-1	ASSQVRDREAF
TRBV19	11	TRBJ1-1	ASTVLGSTEAF
TRBV7-9	12	TRBJ2-7	ASSLPPRHDEQY
TRBV30	12	TRBJ2-3	AWSVNPGTDTQY
TRBV6-6	9	TRBJ2-5	ASRARETQY
TRBV18	14	TRBJ2-7	ASSPPSGTGGSEQY
TRBV27	11	TRBJ2-1	ASSFGTSNEQF
TRBV5-5	9	TRBJ2-1	ASSLSGEQF
TRBV27	13	TRBJ2-3	ASSPGTGFADTQY
TRBV28	14	TRBJ2-1	ASSLPGSSGYNEQF
TRBV5-4	15	TRBJ2-2	ASSTGLAGSNTGELF
TRBV27	15	TRBJ1-6	ASSLGPGLQVYSPLH
TRBV28	15	TRBJ2-6	ASSSREVIPGANVLT
TRBV29-1	12	TRBJ1-1	SVEVRIPGTEAF
TRBV19	11	TRBJ1-1	ASSTPGRTEAF
TRBV19	12	TRBJ1-4	ASSTGFQNEKLF
TRBV19	12	TRBJ1-2	ASSFGQGGYGYT
TRBV4-1	15	TRBJ1-5	ASSQNQGAPLGQPQH
TRBV30	13	TRBJ2-1	AWRGLAGIHNEQF
TRBV15	14	TRBJ2-1	ATSRESGTSYNEQF
TRBV19	13	TRBJ1-6	ASSPRGGRNSPLH
TRBV9	16	TRBJ2-2	ASSPQPTSGIVTGELF
TRBV7-8	13	TRBJ2-1	ASSLVSGTYNEQF
TRBV27	14	TRBJ2-7	ASSPRLANREYEQY
TRBV9	12	TRBJ2-3	ASSVARGLDTQY
TRBV7-8	16	TRBJ2-5	ASSVSAGLAGGWETQY
TRBV5-1	15	TRBJ2-2	ASSHRQGQGENGELF
TRBV15	13	TRBJ2-1	ATSRGGFNINEQF
TRBV28	14	TRBJ1-3	ASSLTVDNSGNTIY
TRBV4-1	12	TRBJ1-5	ASSQVGGNQPQH
TRBV6-4	11	TRBJ2-2	ASSLFSTGELF
TRBV2	11	TRBJ1-5	ASRQNSNQPQH
TRBV4-1	11	TRBJ2-1	ASSQRLENEQF
TRBV30	14	TRBJ2-5	AWSVASGRIGETQY
TRBV9	15	TRBJ2-2	ASSTEKGRTRTGELF
TRBV29-1	14	TRBJ2-3	SVRDSIIDGTDTQY
TRBV29-1	10	TRBJ1-1	SAFQYNTEAF
TRBV11-3	14	TRBJ2-1	ASSLDGAGGDNEQF
TRBV25-1	15	TRBJ2-3	ASSDPGLASSSDTQY
TRBV6-4	11	TRBJ2-3	ASGRESTDTQY
TRBV10-3	11	TRBJ2-1	AISRTGENEQF
TRBV5-1	12	TRBJ2-7	ASSLVSGNYEQY
TRBV28	13	TRBJ2-7	ASSPRTSSSYEQY
TRBV5-4	11	TRBJ1-2	ASSWGDGGGYT